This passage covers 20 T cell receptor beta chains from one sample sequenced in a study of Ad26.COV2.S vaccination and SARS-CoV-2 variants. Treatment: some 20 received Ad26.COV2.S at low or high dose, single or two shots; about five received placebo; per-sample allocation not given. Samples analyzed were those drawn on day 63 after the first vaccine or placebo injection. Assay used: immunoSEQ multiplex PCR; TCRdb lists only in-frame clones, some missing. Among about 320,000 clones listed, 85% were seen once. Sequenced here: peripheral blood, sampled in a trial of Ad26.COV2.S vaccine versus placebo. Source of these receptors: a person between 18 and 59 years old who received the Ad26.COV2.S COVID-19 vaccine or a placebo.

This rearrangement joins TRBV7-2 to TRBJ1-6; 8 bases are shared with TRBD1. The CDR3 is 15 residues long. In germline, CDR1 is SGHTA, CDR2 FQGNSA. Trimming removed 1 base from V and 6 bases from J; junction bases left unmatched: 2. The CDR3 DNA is TGTGCCAGCAGCTTAGGGGACAGGACTAATTCACCCCTCCACTTT. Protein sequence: CASSLGDRTNSPLHF.

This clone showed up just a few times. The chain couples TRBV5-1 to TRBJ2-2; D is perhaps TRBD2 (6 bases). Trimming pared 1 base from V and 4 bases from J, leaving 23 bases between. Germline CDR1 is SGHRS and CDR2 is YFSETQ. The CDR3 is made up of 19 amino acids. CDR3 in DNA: TGCGCCAGCAGCTTGATACGGCCGGGACTCGCTATTCGCACCGGGGAGCTGTTTTTT. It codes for CASSLIRPGLAIRTGELFF.

The CDR3 protein is CASSSSSRGGRMGVLNEQFF. CDR3 in DNA: TGTGCCAGCAGTTCCTCCTCGCGGGGGGGCAGGATGGGCGTCCTCAATGAGCAGTTCTTC. The chain uses TRBV27 and TRBJ2-1; 9 positions match TRBD2. The germline CDR1 and CDR2 sequences are MNHEY and SMNVEV (reference sequence). The CDR3 contains 20 residues. J gave up 6 bases and V 4 bases, and 22 bases lay outside the gene matches.

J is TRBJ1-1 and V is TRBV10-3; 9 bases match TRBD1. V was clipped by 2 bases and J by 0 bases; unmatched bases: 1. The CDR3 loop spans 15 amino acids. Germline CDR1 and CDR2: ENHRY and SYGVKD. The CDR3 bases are TGTGCCATCAGTGAGGACAGGGGGATGAACACTGAAGCTTTCTTT. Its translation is CAISEDRGMNTEAFF.

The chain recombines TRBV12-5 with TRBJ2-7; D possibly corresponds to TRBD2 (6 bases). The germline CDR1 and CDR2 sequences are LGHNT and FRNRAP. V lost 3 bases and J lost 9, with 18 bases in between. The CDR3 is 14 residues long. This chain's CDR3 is CASGLSGTSGGQYF. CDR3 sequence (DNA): TGTGCTAGTGGTTTATCCGGGACTTCCGGCGGGCAGTACTTC.

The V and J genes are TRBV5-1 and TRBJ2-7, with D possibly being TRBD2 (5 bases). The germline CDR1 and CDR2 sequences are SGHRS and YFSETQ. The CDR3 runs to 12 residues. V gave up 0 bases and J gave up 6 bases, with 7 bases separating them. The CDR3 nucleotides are TGCGCCAGCAGCTTGGGTCTAGCCGAGCAGTACTTC. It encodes CASSLGLAEQYF.

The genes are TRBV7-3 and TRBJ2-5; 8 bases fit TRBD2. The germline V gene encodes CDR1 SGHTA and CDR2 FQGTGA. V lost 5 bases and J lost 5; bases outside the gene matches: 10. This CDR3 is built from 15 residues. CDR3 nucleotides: TGTGCCAGCAGCCAAATTTCGGGGGGGCATGAGACCCAGTACTTC. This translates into CASSQISGGHETQYF.

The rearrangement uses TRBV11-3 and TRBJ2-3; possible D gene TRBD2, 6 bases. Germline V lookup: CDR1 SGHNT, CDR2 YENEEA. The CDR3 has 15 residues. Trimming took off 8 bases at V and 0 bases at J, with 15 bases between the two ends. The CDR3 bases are TGTGCCAGCGGAGAACTGGGGACTAGCACAGATACGCAGTATTTT. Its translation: CASGELGTSTDTQYF.

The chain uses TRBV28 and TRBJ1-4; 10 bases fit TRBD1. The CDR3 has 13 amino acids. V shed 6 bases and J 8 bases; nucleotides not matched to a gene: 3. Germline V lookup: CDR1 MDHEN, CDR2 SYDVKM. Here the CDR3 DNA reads TGTGCCAGCAGGACAGGGGGCGAGGAAAAACTGTTTTTT. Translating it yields CASRTGGEEKLFF.

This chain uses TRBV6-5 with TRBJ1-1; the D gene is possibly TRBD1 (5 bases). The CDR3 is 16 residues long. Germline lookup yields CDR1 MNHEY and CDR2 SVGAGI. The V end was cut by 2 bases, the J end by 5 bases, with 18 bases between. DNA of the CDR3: TGTGCCAGCAGTTACGGTTCGGGGGGAGGTAGTACTGAAGCTTTCTTT. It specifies CASSYGSGGGSTEAFF.

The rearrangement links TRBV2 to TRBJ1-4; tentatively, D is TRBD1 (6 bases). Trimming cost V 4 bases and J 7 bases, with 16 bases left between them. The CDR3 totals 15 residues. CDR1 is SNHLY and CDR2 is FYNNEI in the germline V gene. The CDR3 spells CASSVGGEYSEKLFF. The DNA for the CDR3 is TGTGCCAGCAGTGTAGGGGGAGAGTATAGTGAAAAACTGTTTTTT.

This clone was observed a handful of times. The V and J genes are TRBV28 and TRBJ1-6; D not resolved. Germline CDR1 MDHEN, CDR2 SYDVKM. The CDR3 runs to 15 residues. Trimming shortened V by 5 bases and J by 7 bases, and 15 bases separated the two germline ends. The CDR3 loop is CASSTQDLRNSPLHF. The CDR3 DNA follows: TGTGCCAGCAGTACCCAGGATCTTCGGAATTCACCCCTCCACTTT.

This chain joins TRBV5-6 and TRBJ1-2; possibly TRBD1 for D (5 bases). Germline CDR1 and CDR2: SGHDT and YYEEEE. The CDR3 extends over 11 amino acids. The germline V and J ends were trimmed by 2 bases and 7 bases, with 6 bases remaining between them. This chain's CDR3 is CASSFRGGYTF. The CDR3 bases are TGTGCCAGCAGCTTTAGGGGTGGCTACACCTTC.

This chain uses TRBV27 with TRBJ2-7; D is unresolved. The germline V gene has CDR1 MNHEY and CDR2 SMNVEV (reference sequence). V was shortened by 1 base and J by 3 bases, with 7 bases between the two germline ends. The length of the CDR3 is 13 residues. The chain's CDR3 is CASSLLVGYEQYF. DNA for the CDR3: TGTGCCAGCAGTTTATTGGTGGGCTACGAGCAGTACTTC.

The CDR3: CASSPFGDTQYF. CDR3 bases: TGTGCCAGCAGCCCTTTTGGAGATACGCAGTATTTT. The chain recombines TRBV3-1 (or the pseudogene TRBV3-2) with TRBJ2-3; D call uncertain. CDR3 length: 12 residues. The ends were cut back, 4 bases at V and 5 bases at J, with 7 bases in the middle. The V gene's germline CDR1 is LGHDT and CDR2 YNNKEL (reference sequence).

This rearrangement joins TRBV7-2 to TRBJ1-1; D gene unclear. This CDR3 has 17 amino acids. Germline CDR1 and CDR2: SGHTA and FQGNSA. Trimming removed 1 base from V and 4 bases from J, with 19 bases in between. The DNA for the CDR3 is TGTGCCAGCAGCTTAGAAACGGGATCCTCCTGGGGCACTGAAGCTTTCTTT. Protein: CASSLETGSSWGTEAFF.

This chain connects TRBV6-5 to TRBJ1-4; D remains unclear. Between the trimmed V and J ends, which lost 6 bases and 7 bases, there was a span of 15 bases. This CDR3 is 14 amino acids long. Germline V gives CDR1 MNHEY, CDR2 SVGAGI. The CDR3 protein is CASSRRTPGEKLFF. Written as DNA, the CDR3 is TGTGCCAGCAGCCGCAGGACCCCTGGTGAAAAACTGTTTTTT.

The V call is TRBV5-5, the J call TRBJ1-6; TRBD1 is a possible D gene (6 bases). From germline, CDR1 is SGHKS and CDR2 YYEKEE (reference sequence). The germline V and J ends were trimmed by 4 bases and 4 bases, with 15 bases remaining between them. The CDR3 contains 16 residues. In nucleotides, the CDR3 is TGTGCCAGCAGCCCCAGACCGGACAGTTATAATTCACCCCTCCACTTT. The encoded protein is CASSPRPDSYNSPLHF.

The CDR3 here is CASSPVTRTYEQYF. As DNA, the CDR3 is TGTGCCAGCTCACCTGTCACTCGCACCTACGAGCAGTACTTC. The chain couples TRBV18 to TRBJ2-7; no definite D call. The CDR3 covers 14 residues. V was trimmed by 3 bases and J by 2 bases, leaving 11 bases between them. Germline CDR1 and CDR2: KGHSH and LQKENI.

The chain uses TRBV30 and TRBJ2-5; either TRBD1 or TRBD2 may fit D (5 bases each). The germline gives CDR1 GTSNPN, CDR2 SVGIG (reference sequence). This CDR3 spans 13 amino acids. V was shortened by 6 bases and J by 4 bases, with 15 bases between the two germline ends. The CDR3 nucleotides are TGTGCCTGTTCTAGGGGTGGGGGAGAGACCCAGTACTTC. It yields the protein CACSRGGGETQYF.